Below, 30 T cell receptor beta chains from the same sample are listed, as sequenced in a study of OX40 agonist ivuxolimab in advanced cancers. The table came from immunoSEQ multiplex PCR; TCRdb's copy has only in-frame clones and leaves some out. This table has 50,000 to 85,000 clones, around 86% appearing once. Source: CD4+ or CD8+ T cells sorted from blood, taken in a trial of the OX40 agonist ivuxolimab. The receptors originated from an adult with an advanced solid tumor such as melanoma, head and neck, liver or kidney cancer.

The CDR3 sequence is CASSLGQRETQYF. For the CDR3, the DNA is TGCGCCAGCAGCTTGGGACAACGGGAGACCCAGTACTTC. This chain connects TRBV5-1 to TRBJ2-5; D is undetermined. This CDR3 region has 13 residues. Trimming removed 0 bases at V and 5 bases at J, with 8 bases between. Germline V gene lookup returns CDR1 SGHRS and CDR2 YFSETQ.

This clone was counted once. The CDR3 protein is CASSLAMQDEQFF. Here the CDR3 DNA reads TGTGCCAGCAGCTTGGCTATGCAGGATGAGCAGTTCTTC. The chain joins TRBV5-6 to TRBJ2-1; D ambiguous. V was shortened by 0 bases and J by 8 bases, with 9 bases between the two germline ends. This CDR3 has 13 residues. Germline CDR1 and CDR2: SGHDT and YYEEEE. The entire variable domain, with the rest obtained from reference TRBV5-6 and TRBJ2-1, is as follows: DAGVTQSPTHLIKTRGQQVTLRCSPKSGHDTVSWYQQALGQGPQFIFQYYEEEERQRGNFPDRFSGHQFPNYSSELNVNALLLGDSALYLCASSLAMQDEQFFGPGTRLTVL.

The rearrangement links TRBV7-9 to TRBJ1-5; 9 nucleotides agree with TRBD1. The CDR3 spans 15 residues. Germline V gives CDR1 SEHNR, CDR2 FQNEAQ (reference sequence). J was trimmed by 1 base and V by 5 bases; bases with no gene match: 3. The CDR3: CASSPGTGSNQPQHF. DNA of the CDR3: TGTGCCAGCAGCCCCGGGACAGGGAGCAATCAGCCCCAGCATTTT.

J is TRBJ1-3 and V is TRBV28; D gene unclear. V was shortened by 2 bases and J by 0 bases, with 14 bases between the two germline ends. The length of the CDR3 is 17 residues. Germline V gene data show CDR1 as MDHEN and CDR2 as SYDVKM. CDR3 residues: CASSLILGIGSGNTIYF. Here the CDR3 DNA reads TGTGCCAGCAGTTTAATATTGGGTATCGGCTCTGGAAACACCATATATTTT.

The V call is TRBV5-5, the J call TRBJ1-3; the D gene is possibly TRBD1 (5 bases). V was pared by 4 bases and J by 3 bases, with 14 bases between. Looked up from germline, CDR1 is SGHKS and CDR2 is YYEKEE (reference sequence). The CDR3 covers 15 residues. Here the CDR3 DNA reads TGTGCCAGCAGCGCCTCCCCGACAGATGGAAACACCATATATTTT. This sequence encodes CASSASPTDGNTIYF.

The chain has TRBV6-7 and TRBJ2-7; weak D call: TRBD1 (6 bases). TRBV6-7 counts as an open reading frame of uncertain function. The CDR3 totals 14 residues. V was shortened by 2 bases and J by 1 base, with 9 bases between the two germline ends. CDR3 in DNA: TGTGCCAGCAGTTACAATACAGGGTCCTACGAGCAGTACTTC. Its translation is CASSYNTGSYEQYF.

The V and J genes are TRBV2 and TRBJ2-2; 7 positions match TRBD2. Trimming at V came to 5 bases and at J to 3 bases, leaving 3 bases not matched to a gene. Germline V lookup: CDR1 SNHLY, CDR2 FYNNEI. The CDR3 runs 14 residues. The CDR3 sequence is CASSTSAYTGELFF. DNA of the CDR3: TGTGCCAGCAGTACTAGCGCTTACACCGGGGAGCTGTTTTTT.

The chain uses TRBV28 and TRBJ1-4; 7 bases line up with TRBD1. The trim removed 6 bases at V and 4 bases at J, leaving 5 bases unmatched. CDR1 is MDHEN and CDR2 is SYDVKM in the germline V gene. The length of the CDR3 is 14 residues. The DNA for the CDR3 is TGTGCCAGCAGCCTACAGGGGTATAATGAAAAACTGTTTTTT. Translation: CASSLQGYNEKLFF.

The V gene is TRBV14, the J gene TRBJ2-5; 7 bases agree with TRBD2. Germline CDR1 reads SGHDN; CDR2 reads FVKESK. J gave up 2 bases and V 1 base, and 4 bases lay outside the gene matches. CDR3 length equals 15 residues. The DNA for the CDR3 is TGTGCCAGCAGCCAAGTATTGGGAGGGCAAGAGACCCAGTACTTC. Its protein is CASSQVLGGQETQYF.

V and J are TRBV28 and TRBJ2-6; TRBD1 agrees at 10 bases. Germline V gives CDR1 MDHEN, CDR2 SYDVKM. V was clipped by 10 bases and J by 3 bases; unmatched bases: 3. This CDR3 spans 14 amino acids. The CDR3 DNA follows: TGTGCCACCTGGGACAGGGGTGGGGCCAACGTCCTGACTTTC. This gives the protein CATWDRGGANVLTF.

The CDR3, as DNA: TGCGCCAGCAGTATTTTTCTAGCGGGAGGAACATCCGGGGAGCTGTTTTTT. It yields the protein CASSIFLAGGTSGELFF. V and J are TRBV5-1 and TRBJ2-2, with TRBD2 matching over 11 bases. Per the germline V gene, CDR1 is SGHRS and CDR2 is YFSETQ. V lost 5 bases to trimming and J lost 6 bases; unmatched junction nucleotides: 12. This CDR3 comprises 17 residues.

This rearrangement joins TRBV5-1 to TRBJ2-5; 7 nucleotides agree with TRBD2. Germline values: CDR1 SGHRS, CDR2 YFSETQ. Trimming cost V 1 base and J 2 bases; bases outside gene matches: 14. The CDR3 is 18 amino acids. The CDR3: CASSLNSPRSGPQETQYF. CDR3 bases: TGCGCCAGCAGCTTGAACTCTCCTCGTAGCGGGCCTCAAGAGACCCAGTACTTC.

V gene TRBV29-1 combines with J gene TRBJ1-4; a weak D match, TRBD1 (6 bases). CDR1 is SQVTM and CDR2 is ANQGSEA in the germline V gene. Trimming removed 3 bases from V and 6 bases from J, with 11 bases in between. The CDR3 runs to 13 residues. CDR3 in amino acids: CSVDLKGDEKLFF. Written as DNA, the CDR3 is TGCAGCGTTGACCTGAAGGGGGATGAAAAACTGTTTTTT.

The rearrangement links TRBV10-3 to TRBJ2-3; a weak D match, TRBD1 (6 bases). Germline CDR1 reads ENHRY; CDR2 reads SYGVKD. Trimming stripped 0 bases from V and 4 bases from J, with 8 bases between. The CDR3 extends over 14 amino acids. The CDR3 DNA sequence: TGTGCCATCAGTGAGTCGACAGGAGCAGATACGCAGTATTTT. This gives the protein CAISESTGADTQYF.

V is TRBV19 and J is TRBJ1-4, with unresolved D. The germline V and J ends were trimmed by 3 bases and 0 bases, with 11 bases remaining between them. CDR3 length equals 16 residues. CDR1 and CDR2 from the germline V gene are LNHDA and SQIVND (reference sequence). The CDR3 loop reads CASSIQTGATNEKLFF. CDR3 nucleotides: TGTGCCAGTAGTATCCAGACCGGCGCAACTAATGAAAAACTGTTTTTT.

This chain joins TRBV5-5 and TRBJ2-1, with D maybe TRBD1 (7 bases). CDR3 length: 14 amino acids. Germline-derived CDR1 and CDR2 are SGHKS and YYEKEE (reference sequence). The V and J ends lost 3 bases and 9 bases respectively, with 16 bases between them. CDR3 region: CASSSGSQGGEQFF. CDR3 nucleotide sequence: TGTGCCAGCAGCTCTGGAAGCCAGGGGGGTGAGCAGTTCTTC.

This chain uses TRBV6-1 with TRBJ2-7; 8 bases are shared with TRBD1. Trimming cost V 4 bases and J 6 bases; bases outside gene matches: 5. The germline V gene encodes CDR1 MNHNS and CDR2 SASEGT. The CDR3 contains 13 residues. This CDR3 is CASSGTGYGEQYF. CDR3 in DNA: TGTGCCAGCAGTGGGACAGGGTATGGCGAGCAGTACTTC.

This chain connects TRBV29-1 to TRBJ2-7; 10 bases are a match to TRBD1. The CDR3 has 16 amino acids. CDR1 and CDR2 (germline): SQVTM, ANQGSEA. V was clipped by 4 bases and J by 3 bases; unmatched bases: 12. The CDR3 nucleotides are TGCAGCGTTGCCCCGTTTCCCGGGACAGGGGACTACGAGCAGTACTTC. Its translation: CSVAPFPGTGDYEQYF.

The chain employs TRBV9 and TRBJ1-2, with D hard to call. The V end lost 0 bases, the J end lost 3 bases, and 9 bases lay between the germline ends. Per the germline V gene, CDR1 is SGDLS and CDR2 is YYNGEE. This CDR3 region has 14 residues. The CDR3 reads CASSVGPLDYGYTF. As DNA, the CDR3 is TGTGCCAGCAGCGTAGGGCCTCTGGACTATGGCTACACCTTC.

This rearrangement joins TRBV29-1 to TRBJ1-4; perhaps TRBD1 as D (6 bases). V shed 7 bases and J shed 3 bases, with 15 bases lying between them. Looked up from germline, CDR1 is SQVTM and CDR2 is ANQGSEA. CDR3 length equals 14 residues. This chain's CDR3 is CSASKGVPNEKLFF. CDR3 nucleotides: TGCAGCGCGTCAAAGGGGGTACCTAATGAAAAACTGTTTTTT.

V gene TRBV7-2 combines with J gene TRBJ1-1; no definite D call. Germline V gene data show CDR1 as SGHTA and CDR2 as FQGNSA. Trimming left V 5 bases short and J 4 bases short, with 17 bases between. This CDR3 has 15 amino acids. This CDR3 reads CASSQVGRLGTEAFF. CDR3 sequence (DNA): TGTGCCAGCAGCCAGGTAGGGCGACTGGGCACTGAAGCTTTCTTT. The full variable domain, with the rest looked up from reference TRBV7-2 and TRBJ1-1, is GAGVSQSPSNKVTEKGKDVELRCDPISGHTALYWYRQSLGQGLEFLIYFQGNSAPDKSGLPSDRFSAERTGGSVSTLTIQRTQQEDSAVYLCASSQVGRLGTEAFFGQGTRLTVV.

This clone was seen just once. The rearrangement joins TRBV12-5 to TRBJ1-1; 7 bases map to TRBD1. J lost 5 bases, V lost 6 bases, and 12 bases had no gene match. This CDR3 has 15 residues. CDR1 LGHNT and CDR2 FRNRAP come from the germline V gene. The CDR3 protein is CASGIQGGAWTEAFF. Here the CDR3 DNA reads TGTGCTAGTGGCATCCAAGGGGGCGCATGGACTGAAGCTTTCTTT.

The genes are TRBV6-4 and TRBJ1-1; D not certain. Between the trimmed V and J ends, which lost 3 bases and 0 bases, there was a span of 2 bases. The CDR3 runs 12 residues. Germline CDR1 MRHNA, CDR2 SNTAGT. CDR3 nucleotides: TGTGCCAGCAGTGATTTGAACACTGAAGCTTTCTTT. Amino acids: CASSDLNTEAFF.

J is TRBJ1-2 and V is TRBV10-2; D perhaps matches TRBD1 (5 bases). V shed 2 bases and J shed 6 bases, with 10 bases lying between them. Germline CDR1 and CDR2: WSHSY and SAAADI. The CDR3 has 13 amino acids. CDR3 amino acids: CASSEMGRNGYTF. CDR3 coding DNA: TGCGCCAGCAGTGAGATGGGGCGGAATGGCTACACCTTC.

The genes are TRBV2 and TRBJ2-7; 7 nucleotides agree with TRBD1. The CDR3 runs to 12 residues. CDR1 and CDR2 (germline): SNHLY, FYNNEI. V lost 11 bases, J lost 2 bases, and 6 bases stayed unmatched. The CDR3 DNA is TGTGCCTCGGGACAGCGAACCTACGAGCAGTACTTC. This gives the protein CASGQRTYEQYF.

In DNA, the CDR3 is TGTGCCAGTAGTCGCCTAGCGGGAGGGCTCACAGATACGCAGTATTTT. This gives the protein CASSRLAGGLTDTQYF. J is TRBJ2-3 and V is TRBV19; 12 bases line up with TRBD2. The CDR3 length is 16 residues. J gave up 2 bases and V 5 bases, and 5 bases lay outside the gene matches. Germline V gene sequence: CDR1 LNHDA, CDR2 SQIVND (reference sequence).

The gene calls are TRBV7-2 and TRBJ2-4, with D uncertain. This CDR3 has 13 residues. The germline V gene encodes CDR1 SGHTA and CDR2 FQGNSA. V shed 3 bases and J shed 8 bases, with 11 bases lying between them. The CDR3 DNA reads TGTGCCAGCAGCTTTGGTTCGGCGGACATTCAGTACTTC. Protein sequence: CASSFGSADIQYF. The entire variable domain, with the rest obtained from reference TRBV7-2 and TRBJ2-4, is as follows: GAGVSQSPSNKVTEKGKDVELRCDPISGHTALYWYRQSLGQGLEFLIYFQGNSAPDKSGLPSDRFSAERTGGSVSTLTIQRTQQEDSAVYLCASSFGSADIQYFGAGTRLSVL.

This chain links TRBV14 with TRBJ2-7, with a tentative D call TRBD1 (6 bases). Germline V gives CDR1 SGHDN, CDR2 FVKESK. Trimming removed 1 base from V and 7 bases from J, with 11 bases in between. This CDR3 region has 13 residues. The CDR3 DNA sequence: TGTGCCAGCAGCCAAGTCGAGCAGGGGGAGCAGTACTTC. This codes for CASSQVEQGEQYF.

CDR3 in amino acids: CASSLPSTGIGEQYF. DNA for the CDR3: TGTGCCAGCAGTTTACCCTCGACAGGAATCGGCGAGCAGTACTTC. V gene TRBV27 combines with J gene TRBJ2-7; possible D gene TRBD1, 6 bases. Germline CDR1 and CDR2: MNHEY and SMNVEV (reference sequence). Trimming took 2 bases from V and 6 from J, leaving 17 bases between them. This CDR3 comprises 15 residues.

The chain uses TRBV5-1 and TRBJ2-1; no clear D gene. From germline, CDR1 is SGHRS and CDR2 YFSETQ. This CDR3 has 14 amino acids. V dropped 3 bases and J dropped 5 bases, with 12 bases sitting between them. The CDR3 DNA reads as TGCGCCAGCAGCTGGACCCCGGGCCACAATGAGCAGTTCTTC. Protein product: CASSWTPGHNEQFF.